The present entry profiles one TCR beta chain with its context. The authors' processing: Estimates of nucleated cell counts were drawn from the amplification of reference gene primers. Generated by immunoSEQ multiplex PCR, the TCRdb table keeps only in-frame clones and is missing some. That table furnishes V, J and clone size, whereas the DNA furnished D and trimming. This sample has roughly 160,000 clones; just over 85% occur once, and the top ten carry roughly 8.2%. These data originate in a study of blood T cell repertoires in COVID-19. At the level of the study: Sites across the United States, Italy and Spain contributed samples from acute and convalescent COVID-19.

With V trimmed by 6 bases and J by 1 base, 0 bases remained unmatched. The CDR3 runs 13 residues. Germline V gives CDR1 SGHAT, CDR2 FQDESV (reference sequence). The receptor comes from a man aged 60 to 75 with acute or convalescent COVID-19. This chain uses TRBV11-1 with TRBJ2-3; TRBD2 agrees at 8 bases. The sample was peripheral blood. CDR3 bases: TGTGCCAGCAGGACTAGCGGCACAGATACGCAGTATTTT. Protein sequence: CASRTSGTDTQYF. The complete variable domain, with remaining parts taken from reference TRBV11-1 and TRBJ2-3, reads EAEVAQSPRYKITEKSQAVAFWCDPISGHATLYWYRQILGQGPELLVQFQDESVVDDSQLPKDRFSAERLKGVDSTLKIQPAELGDSAMYLCASRTSGTDTQYFGPGTRLTVL.